This entry describes one T cell receptor beta chain. The material for each subset, its genomic DNA, was split evenly across several immunoSEQ plates. TCRdb keeps only in-frame clones here, not all; method: immunoSEQ multiplex PCR. The sample holds hundreds of thousands of clones, around 81% seen once. The entry originates in a study of shared clonotypes between healthy human individuals. Donors included only healthy HIV-negative adults lacking recent acute infections or vaccinations. This CDR3 spans 13 amino acids. Trimming took 3 bases from V and 6 from J; bases not matched to a gene: 5. The V gene's germline CDR1 is GTSNPN and CDR2 SVGIG (reference sequence).

The source material was PBMCs. This chain connects TRBV30 to TRBJ2-7; 10 bases match TRBD1. This clonotype originated in a woman in her thirties or forties in good health. Some clones in this sample may be carry-over from other donors' samples. The CDR3 DNA reads as TGTGCCTGGAGCTGGGACAGGGGTACCGAGCAGTACTTC. Its protein is CAWSWDRGTEQYF.